This T cell receptor (beta chain) was sequenced for a study of blood T cells in healthy people across ages. Study context: Template switching caught about one barcoded beta molecule for each two T cells. General observations from the study: From one million sequenced T cells, diversity estimates were lower bounds.

V dropped 1 base and J dropped 8; count of bases not matched to a gene: 7. The CDR3 has 15 amino acids. Germline values: CDR1 LNHNV, CDR2 YYDKDF (reference sequence). For this clonotype: What it binds is not known.

Then a second PCR, running about 7 to 11 cycles, was carried out with a sample-barcoded 5' primer and a J-beta primer mix. Every sample returned 2.5 million or more CDR3-containing paired-end reads. One entry per CDR3 protein, called by TCRdb with MiXCR from the 5' RACE reads. The sample lists 1.5 million or so distinct CDR3 sequences, roughly 43% seen once, with more than 4% in the top ten. J is TRBJ2-2 and V is TRBV15, with TRBD1 matching 7 bases. The sequenced sample was blood. The receptor comes from a woman aged 18-30 years in good health. The CDR3 loop reads CATSRAGQVEGELFF. The CDR3 DNA sequence: TGTGCCACCAGCAGAGCCGGACAGGTTGAGGGGGAGCTGTTTTTT.